The clone carrying this T cell receptor beta chain was seen a handful of times. The CDR3 loop spans 15 amino acids. In germline, CDR1 is SGHRS, CDR2 YFSETQ. V lost 6 bases to trimming and J lost 1 base, with 15 bases between them. The sample belongs to a study of spatial heterogeneity in lung cancer. Study as a whole: As counted in raw reads, each unique TCR and UMI combination appeared more than ten times on average.

Individually, TCR cDNA molecules were each labelled with a unique molecular identifier. Via MiXCR, TCRdb re-called the 5' RACE reads, giving one row per CDR3 protein. The table lists 30,000 to 45,000 distinct CDR3 sequences, roughly 5.5% of them singletons. Sample time point: sample taken at primary tumor resection. Without sorting, whole RNA was sequenced from tumor, nontumor lung or frozen PBMC. The donors comprised 60 to 80 untreated early-stage non-small cell lung cancer patients. The specimen comprised PBMCs, sampled at surgery. This TCR was sampled from a female donor with early-stage non-small cell lung cancer. The chain couples TRBV5-1 to TRBJ2-3; D may be TRBD2 (6 bases). The CDR3 DNA follows: TGCGCCAGCAATCACGGAGGGGTAGGCACAGATACGCAGTATTTT. Translation: CASNHGGVGTDTQYF. The complete variable domain, with remaining parts taken from reference TRBV5-1 and TRBJ2-3, reads KAGVTQTPRYLIKTRGQQVTLSCSPISGHRSVSWYQQTPGQGLQFLFEYFSETQRNKGNFPGRFSGRQFSNSRSEMNVSTLELGDSALYLCASNHGGVGTDTQYFGPGTRLTVL.